These 4 T cell receptor beta chains were sequenced from one sample in a study of siplizumab effects on memory and regulatory T cells. Data came from immunoSEQ multiplex PCR; TCRdb stores just in-frame clones and leaves some out. The table shows roughly 9,200 clones, with over 60% occurring only once. Source material: effector memory CD8+ T cells sorted from blood. Subset of the sample: unstimulated CD8+ effector memory T cells. Every receptor here comes from a human donor in good health.

The V call is TRBV5-5, the J call TRBJ1-1; tentative D call: TRBD1 (5 bases). The CDR3 has 15 amino acids. Germline CDR1 and CDR2: SGHKS and YYEKEE (reference sequence). V lost 0 bases and J lost 0, with 9 bases in between. The CDR3 sequence is CASSLVGVLNTEAFF. Written as DNA, the CDR3 is TGTGCCAGCAGCTTGGTGGGGGTACTGAACACTGAAGCTTTCTTT.

Turning to this clone: Other DNA sequences in this specimen translate into the identical CDR3. The chain recombines TRBV7-9 with TRBJ1-2; 7 positions agree with TRBD1. From germline, CDR1 is SEHNR and CDR2 FQNEAQ (reference sequence). After removal of 1 base from V and 4 bases from J, the junction contained 12 bases not matched to a gene. The length of the CDR3 is 17 residues. The CDR3 nucleotides are TGTGCCAGCAGCTTAGGAGGGACAGTGACGGTTAGCTATGGCTACACCTTC. Residues: CASSLGGTVTVSYGYTF.

This chain uses TRBV21-1 with TRBJ2-3; the table's D gene call, TRBD1, was not cross checked with the DNA. TRBV21-1 constitutes a pseudogene. The CDR3 length is 14 residues. The CDR3 nucleotides read TGTGCCAGCAGCATAAGACAGGCCGGCGATACGCAGTATTTT. Protein sequence: CASSIRQAGDTQYF.

The chain links TRBV28 to TRBJ2-7, with D perhaps TRBD1 (6 bases). The germline V and J ends were trimmed by 5 bases and 0 bases, with 11 bases remaining between them. Germline V gene data show CDR1 as MDHEN and CDR2 as SYDVKM. The CDR3 covers 14 residues. DNA for the CDR3: TGTGCCAGCAGTCAACAGGGTTTCTCCTACGAGCAGTACTTC. Translation gives CASSQQGFSYEQYF.